Listed here are 3 T cell receptor beta chains from one sample, sequenced in a study of blood T cells in healthy people across ages. A J-beta primer mix and a sample-barcoded 5' primer were used in a second PCR of roughly 7 to 12 cycles. TCRdb processed the 5' RACE reads anew with MiXCR; each CDR3 protein has one entry. The sample has 650,000 to 800,000 distinct CDR3 sequences, around 43% seen once. The specimen was blood. Every receptor here comes from a man aged 60 to 69 in good health.

The gene calls are TRBV3-1 and TRBJ2-3; no definite D call. CDR1 and CDR2 (germline): LGHDT, YNNKEL (reference sequence). The CDR3 contains 15 residues. V dropped 1 base and J dropped 6 bases, with 14 bases sitting between them. This chain's CDR3 is CASSQVGIPADTQYF. The CDR3, as DNA: TGTGCCAGCAGCCAAGTGGGGATCCCGGCCGATACGCAGTATTTT.

This sequence joins TRBV30 and TRBJ2-5; 9 positions match TRBD2. Per germline, CDR1 GTSNPN and CDR2 SVGIG (reference sequence). The length of the CDR3 is 12 residues. With 1 base clipped from V and 11 bases from J, the junction kept 5 bases outside the gene matches. This CDR3 reads CAWSEQRGEQYF. Here the CDR3 DNA reads TGTGCCTGGAGTGAGCAGCGGGGGGAGCAGTACTTC. The complete variable domain, with remaining parts taken from reference TRBV30 and TRBJ2-5, reads SQTIHQWPATLVQPVGSPLSLECTVEGTSNPNLYWYRQAAGRGLQLLFYSVGIGQISSEVPQNLSASRPQDRQFILSSKKLLLSDSGFYLCAWSEQRGEQYFGPGTRLLVL.

The chain couples TRBV7-2 to TRBJ2-3; 7 nucleotides agree with TRBD2. J was trimmed by 1 base and V by 6 bases; bases with no gene match: 10. CDR3 size: 16 residues. The V gene's germline CDR1 is SGHTA and CDR2 FQGNSA. Here the CDR3 DNA reads TGTGCCAGCAGGGACCCGGGGGGACTTCGCACAGATACGCAGTATTTT. This gives the protein CASRDPGGLRTDTQYF. Full variable domain (rest looked up from reference TRBV7-2 and TRBJ2-3): GAGVSQSPSNKVTEKGKDVELRCDPISGHTALYWYRQSLGQGLEFLIYFQGNSAPDKSGLPSDRFSAERTGGSVSTLTIQRTQQEDSAVYLCASRDPGGLRTDTQYFGPGTRLTVL.